This passage covers 13 T cell receptor beta chains from one sample sequenced in a study of CD8 T cells in Susac syndrome (dated 2019 in TCRdb). Libraries came from the immunoSEQ multiplex PCR assay. RNA was extracted with the RNeasy kit and about 0.5 to 1 ug was reverse transcribed using random hexamers. Through fastp at Q25 and MiXCR, TCRdb rebuilt clones from the public reads, retaining in-frame beta chains. Each entry is one CDR3 protein sequence, shown with its most common DNA and genes. Within this sample are about 210,000 distinct CDR3 sequences, with approximately 94% of them counted one time only. The ten largest clones add up to around 0.16% of the sample. The sequencing sample was made of CD4+ T cells from PBMCs. These receptors were obtained from a human donor with Susac syndrome.

V is TRBV30 and J is TRBJ1-1; D might be TRBD1 (6 bases). From germline, CDR1 is GTSNPN and CDR2 SVGIG (reference sequence). CDR3 size: 14 residues. V lost 0 bases and J 2 bases, leaving 10 bases between the germline ends. Here the CDR3 reads CAWSVRGRNTEAFF. The DNA for the CDR3 is TGTGCCTGGAGTGTAAGGGGGAGAAACACTGAAGCTTTCTTT.

The chain has TRBV20-1 and TRBJ1-3; D is undetermined. Germline CDR1 and CDR2: DFQATT and SNEGSKA (reference sequence). The CDR3 consists of 16 residues. V was pared by 0 bases and J by 3 bases, with 15 bases between. The DNA of the CDR3 is TGCAGTGCTAGAGATCCCCCCACCGGGCTTGGAAACACCATATATTTT. Translation: CSARDPPTGLGNTIYF.

The rearrangement links TRBV6-1 to TRBJ2-4, with D perhaps TRBD1 (5 bases). V dropped 4 bases and J dropped 5 bases, with 12 bases sitting between them. The germline V gene encodes CDR1 MNHNS and CDR2 SASEGT. CDR3 size: 14 residues. CDR3 in amino acids: CASSGGTGENIQYF. The CDR3 region has the DNA TGTGCCAGCAGTGGAGGAACAGGAGAAAACATTCAGTACTTC.

The rearrangement links TRBV4-3 to TRBJ1-4; D call uncertain. This CDR3 contains 16 residues. V was cut by 1 base and J by 7 bases, with 16 bases left in between. In germline, CDR1 is LGHNA, CDR2 YSLEER. In DNA, the CDR3 is TGCGCCAGCAGCCAAGCCCCCCCGGGTTCAGGTGAAAAACTGTTTTTT. It codes for CASSQAPPGSGEKLFF.

This chain joins TRBV3-1 and TRBJ1-2; 12 nucleotides line up with TRBD1. V shed 1 base and J 7 bases; nucleotides not matched to a gene: 16. The CDR3 covers 19 residues. CDR1 is LGHDT, CDR2 YNNKEL, per germline (reference sequence). The CDR3 loop is CASSQGVPAAGQGAGGYTF. The CDR3 DNA follows: TGTGCCAGCAGCCAAGGCGTTCCCGCGGCGGGACAGGGGGCAGGTGGCTACACCTTC. The full variable domain, completed using reference TRBV3-1 and TRBJ1-2, is DTAVSQTPKYLVTQMGNDKSIKCEQNLGHDTMYWYKQDSKKFLKIMFSYNNKELIINETVPNRFSPKSPDKAHLNLHINSLELGDSAVYFCASSQGVPAAGQGAGGYTFGSGTRLTVV.

V is TRBV30 and J is TRBJ1-2, with 7 bases that match TRBD1. Per germline, CDR1 GTSNPN and CDR2 SVGIG (reference sequence). The CDR3 runs to 15 residues. Germline trimming cut 2 bases from V and 2 bases from J; bases unmatched to any gene: 8. The CDR3 DNA is TGTGCCTGGAGTCCAACCGGGACAGCCAACTATGGCTACACCTTC. The encoded protein is CAWSPTGTANYGYTF.

The rearrangement joins TRBV19 to TRBJ2-2; 10 positions match TRBD1. CDR1 LNHDA and CDR2 SQIVND come from the germline V gene (reference sequence). V shed 7 bases, J shed 6 bases, and the junction held 5 bases outside the gene matches. This CDR3 spans 14 amino acids. The CDR3 DNA is TGTGCCAGTATCCCGGGACAGGGGCCCGGGGAGCTGTTTTTT. It translates to CASIPGQGPGELFF.

The chain carries TRBV7-9 and TRBJ1-1; tentative D call: TRBD1 (5 bases). The germline V gene has CDR1 SEHNR and CDR2 FQNEAQ (reference sequence). V was shortened by 4 bases and J by 2 bases, with 11 bases between the two germline ends. The CDR3 spans 14 residues. In nucleotides, the CDR3 is TGTGCCAGCAGCTCAAGACGGGACAACACTGAAGCTTTCTTT. This gives the protein CASSSRRDNTEAFF.

The chain joins TRBV3-1 to TRBJ2-3, with D tentatively TRBD1 or TRBD2 (6 bases each). Germline lookup yields CDR1 LGHDT and CDR2 YNNKEL (reference sequence). The CDR3 is 16 residues long. Trimming took 4 bases from V and 4 from J, leaving 18 bases between them. CDR3 nucleotides: TGTGCCAGCAGCCCTTATAGGGGGGCCGACCCAGATACGCAGTATTTT. The encoded protein is CASSPYRGADPDTQYF.

The J gene is TRBJ2-7, the V gene TRBV4-3; 7 nucleotides align to TRBD1. The CDR3 totals 19 residues. Germline V CDR1 and CDR2: LGHNA, YSLEER. Unmatched junction bases numbered 14, after V lost 0 bases and J lost 0 bases. The CDR3 is CASSQDIMTTGSFSYEQYF. The CDR3 DNA sequence: TGCGCCAGCAGCCAAGATATTATGACGACAGGGTCCTTCTCCTACGAGCAGTACTTC.

The gene calls are TRBV2 and TRBJ2-3, with a tentative D call TRBD2 (7 bases). The CDR3 is 13 residues long. Looked up from germline, CDR1 is SNHLY and CDR2 is FYNNEI. The V end was cut by 9 bases, the J end by 2 bases, with 12 bases between. The CDR3: CARGGRPTDTQYF. The CDR3 DNA is TGTGCCAGGGGGGGGCGACCCACAGATACGCAGTATTTT.

The chain has TRBV29-1 and TRBJ2-2; 10 nucleotides match TRBD2. Trimming at V came to 6 bases and at J to 7 bases, leaving 5 bases not matched to a gene. Germline V gene lookup returns CDR1 SQVTM and CDR2 ANQGSEA. This CDR3 region has 13 residues. Here the CDR3 DNA reads TGCAGCGTGAGCGGGGGGGCGATCGGGGAGCTGTTTTTT. It is translated as CSVSGGAIGELFF.

The J gene is TRBJ2-5, the V gene TRBV28, with 13 bases matching TRBD2. The ends lost 5 bases at V and 3 bases at J; junction bases unmatched: 0. Germline CDR1 is MDHEN and CDR2 is SYDVKM. The CDR3 is made up of 14 amino acids. The chain's CDR3 is CASSGLAGEETQYF. CDR3 sequence (DNA): TGTGCCAGCAGTGGACTAGCGGGGGAAGAGACCCAGTACTTC.